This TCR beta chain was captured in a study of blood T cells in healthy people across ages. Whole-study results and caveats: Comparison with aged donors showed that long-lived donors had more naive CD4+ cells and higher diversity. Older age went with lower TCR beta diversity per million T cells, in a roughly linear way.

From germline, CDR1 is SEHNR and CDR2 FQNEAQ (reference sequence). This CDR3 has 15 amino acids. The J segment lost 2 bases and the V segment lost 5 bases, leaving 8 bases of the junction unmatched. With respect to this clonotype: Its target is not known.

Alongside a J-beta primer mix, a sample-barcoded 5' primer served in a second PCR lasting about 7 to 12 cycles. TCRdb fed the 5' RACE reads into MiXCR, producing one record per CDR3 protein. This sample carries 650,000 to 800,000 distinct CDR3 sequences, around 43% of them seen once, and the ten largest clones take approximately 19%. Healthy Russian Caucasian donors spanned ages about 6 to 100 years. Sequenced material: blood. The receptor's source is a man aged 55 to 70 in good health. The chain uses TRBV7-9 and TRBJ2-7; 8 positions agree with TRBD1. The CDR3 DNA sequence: TGTGCCAGCAGCCCGGAGACAGGGGAAGCCTACGAGCAGTACTTC. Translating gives CASSPETGEAYEQYF.